A few counts support the clone carrying this T cell receptor (beta chain). Its specificity is unknown. The CDR3 has 13 residues. Germline V lookup: CDR1 SEHNR, CDR2 FQNEAQ (reference sequence). Trimming stripped 4 bases from V and 5 bases from J, with 11 bases between. The sample comes from a study of T cell repertoires in cytomegalovirus infection. At the level of the study: Recently identified HLA-C-restricted CMV epitopes and well-studied HLA-B-restricted CMV epitopes were used by the study.

TCRdb itself ran the reads through MiXCR, one entry per CDR3 protein. The sample lists some 130,000 distinct CDR3 sequences; about 32% were seen once. This chain uses TRBV7-9 with TRBJ2-5, with a tentative D call TRBD2 (6 bases). The sample in question was CD8+ T cells from cultured PBMCs, obtained from culture after CMV antigen stimulation. This receptor was taken from a human donor in good health (CMV status not recorded). Some clones in this sample may be carry-over from other donors' samples. The CDR3 is CASSSEAGETQYF. The CDR3 nucleotides are TGTGCCAGCAGCTCCGAGGCGGGGGAGACCCAGTACTTC.